This T cell receptor (beta chain) was identified during a study of CD8+ T cells in alopecia areata. Study at large: The drug, tofacitinib, lasted 6 to 18 months, followed by 6 months off drug. Treated patients were scored for severity by percent of scalp affected.

The study's findings and limits: TCR sharing across patients was less clear than in mice, possibly HLA-related. Among the top 100, expanded CD8+ clones, as well as scalp clonality, were significantly decreased by tofacitinib.

Treatment specified: oral pan-JAK inhibitor, 5-10 mg twice daily. cDNA reverse transcribed from extracted RNA served as the sequencing template. The method was immunoSEQ multiplex PCR; TCRdb's version includes in-frame clones alone and lacks a portion of them. The sample holds 150,000 to 200,000 clones, 60% seen once. Trimming at V came to 5 bases and at J to 4 bases, leaving 7 bases not matched to a gene. CDR3 length: 15 residues. Germline V gives CDR1 SEHNR, CDR2 FQNEAQ (reference sequence). About this clone: What it binds is not known.

This chain uses TRBV7-9 with TRBJ2-7; TRBD2 aligns across 11 bases. Sequencing used CD4+ T cells sorted from blood, obtained at week 24, from a patient treated with tofacitinib. This sequence originates from a human donor with alopecia areata. CDR3 in amino acids: CASSQTSGGQYEQYF. In DNA, the CDR3 is TGTGCCAGCAGCCAAACTAGCGGGGGTCAATACGAGCAGTACTTC.